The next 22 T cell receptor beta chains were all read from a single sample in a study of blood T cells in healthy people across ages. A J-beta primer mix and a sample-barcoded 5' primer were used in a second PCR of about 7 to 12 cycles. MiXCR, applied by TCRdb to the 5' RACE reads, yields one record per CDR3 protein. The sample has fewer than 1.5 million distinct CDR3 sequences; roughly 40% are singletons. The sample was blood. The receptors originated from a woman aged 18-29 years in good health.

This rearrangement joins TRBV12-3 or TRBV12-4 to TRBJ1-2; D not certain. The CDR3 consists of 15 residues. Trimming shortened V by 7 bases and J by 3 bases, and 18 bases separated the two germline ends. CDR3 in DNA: TGTGCCAGCACCCCCGAAGGAGGTGCAGACTATGGCTACACCTTC. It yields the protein CASTPEGGADYGYTF.

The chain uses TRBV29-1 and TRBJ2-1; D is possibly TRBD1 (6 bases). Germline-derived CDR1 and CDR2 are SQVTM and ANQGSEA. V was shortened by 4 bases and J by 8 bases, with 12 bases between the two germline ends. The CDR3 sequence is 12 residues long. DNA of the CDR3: TGCAGCGTTGTACACAGGGTTGATGAGCAGTTCTTC. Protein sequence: CSVVHRVDEQFF.

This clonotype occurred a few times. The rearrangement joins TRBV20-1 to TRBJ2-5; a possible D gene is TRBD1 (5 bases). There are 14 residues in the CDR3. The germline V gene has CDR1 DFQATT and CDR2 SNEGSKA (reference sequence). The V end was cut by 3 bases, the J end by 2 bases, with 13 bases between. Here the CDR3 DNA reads TGCAGTGCTAGTTCTGGTCAGGGTCAAGAGACCCAGTACTTC. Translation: CSASSGQGQETQYF.

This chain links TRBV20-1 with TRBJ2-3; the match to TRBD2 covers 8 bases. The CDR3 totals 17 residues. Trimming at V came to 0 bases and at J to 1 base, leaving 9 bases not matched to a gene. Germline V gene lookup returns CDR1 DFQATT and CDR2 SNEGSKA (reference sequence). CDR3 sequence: CSARDPRGTSRTDTQYF. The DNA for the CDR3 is TGCAGTGCTAGAGATCCTAGAGGGACTAGTCGCACAGATACGCAGTATTTT.

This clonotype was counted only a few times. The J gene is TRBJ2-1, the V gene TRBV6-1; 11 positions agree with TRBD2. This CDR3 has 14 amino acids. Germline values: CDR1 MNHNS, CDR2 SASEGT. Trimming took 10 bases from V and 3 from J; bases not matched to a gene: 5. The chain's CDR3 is CATGLAGLYNEQFF. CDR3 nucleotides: TGTGCCACCGGACTAGCGGGTCTCTACAATGAGCAGTTCTTC.

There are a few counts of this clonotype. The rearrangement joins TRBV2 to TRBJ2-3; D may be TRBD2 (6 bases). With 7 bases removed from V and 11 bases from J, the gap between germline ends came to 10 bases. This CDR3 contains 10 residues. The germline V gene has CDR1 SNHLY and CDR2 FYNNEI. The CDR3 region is CASTGTQQYF. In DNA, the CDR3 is TGTGCCAGCACCGGGACTCAGCAGTATTTT.

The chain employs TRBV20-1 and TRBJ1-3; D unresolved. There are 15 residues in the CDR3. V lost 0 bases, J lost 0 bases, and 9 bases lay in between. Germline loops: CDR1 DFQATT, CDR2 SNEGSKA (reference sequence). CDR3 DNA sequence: TGCAGTGCTAGAGATGCCGGTTACTCTGGAAACACCATATATTTT. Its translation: CSARDAGYSGNTIYF.

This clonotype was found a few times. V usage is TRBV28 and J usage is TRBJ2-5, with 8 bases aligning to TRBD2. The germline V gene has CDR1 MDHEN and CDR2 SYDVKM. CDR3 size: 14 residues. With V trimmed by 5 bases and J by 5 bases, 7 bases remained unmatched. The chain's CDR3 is CASSPLGTRETQYF. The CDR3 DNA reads TGTGCCAGCAGTCCCCTAGGGACTAGGGAGACCCAGTACTTC.

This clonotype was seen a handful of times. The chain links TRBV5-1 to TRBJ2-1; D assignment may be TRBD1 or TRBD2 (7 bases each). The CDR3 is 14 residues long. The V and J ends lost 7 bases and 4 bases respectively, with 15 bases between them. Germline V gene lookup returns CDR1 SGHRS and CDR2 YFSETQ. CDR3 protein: CASGRGGEYNEQFF. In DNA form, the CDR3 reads TGCGCCAGCGGCAGGGGGGGGGAGTACAATGAGCAGTTCTTC.

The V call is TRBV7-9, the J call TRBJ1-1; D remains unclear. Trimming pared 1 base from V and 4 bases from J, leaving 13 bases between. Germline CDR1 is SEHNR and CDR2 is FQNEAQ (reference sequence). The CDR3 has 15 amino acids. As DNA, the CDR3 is TGTGCCAGCAGCTTAGGCCGGCCAGGTGGCACTGAAGCTTTCTTT. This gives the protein CASSLGRPGGTEAFF.

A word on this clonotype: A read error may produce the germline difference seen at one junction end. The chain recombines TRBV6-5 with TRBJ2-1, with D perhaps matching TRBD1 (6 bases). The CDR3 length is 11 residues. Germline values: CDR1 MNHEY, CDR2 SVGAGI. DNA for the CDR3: TGTGCCAGCAGTTACGGGACAAATCTACTCTTC. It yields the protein CASSYGTNLLF.

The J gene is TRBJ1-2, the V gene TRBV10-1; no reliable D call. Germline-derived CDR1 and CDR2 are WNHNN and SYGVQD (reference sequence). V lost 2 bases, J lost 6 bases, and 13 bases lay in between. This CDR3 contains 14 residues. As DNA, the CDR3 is TGCGCCAGCAGTGAGAGTGGCAGACCCCATGGCTACACCTTC. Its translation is CASSESGRPHGYTF.

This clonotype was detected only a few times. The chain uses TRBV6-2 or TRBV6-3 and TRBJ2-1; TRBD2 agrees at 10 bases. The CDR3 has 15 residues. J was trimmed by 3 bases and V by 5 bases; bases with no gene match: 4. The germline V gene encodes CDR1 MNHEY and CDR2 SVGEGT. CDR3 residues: CASSQLAGFYNEQFF. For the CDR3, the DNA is TGTGCCAGCAGTCAACTAGCGGGATTCTACAATGAGCAGTTCTTC.

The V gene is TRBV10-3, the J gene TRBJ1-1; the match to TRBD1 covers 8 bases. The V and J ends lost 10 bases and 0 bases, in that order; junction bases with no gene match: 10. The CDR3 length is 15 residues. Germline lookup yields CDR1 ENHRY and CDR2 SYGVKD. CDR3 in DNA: TGTGCCACCGAGGGTCAGGGGGCGTTGAACACTGAAGCTTTCTTT. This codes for CATEGQGALNTEAFF.

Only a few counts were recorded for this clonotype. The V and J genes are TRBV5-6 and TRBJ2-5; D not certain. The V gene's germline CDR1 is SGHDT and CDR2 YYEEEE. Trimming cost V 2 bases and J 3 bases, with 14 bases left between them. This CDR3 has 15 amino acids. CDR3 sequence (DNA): TGTGCCAGCAGCTTTACGCCGACGAGAGAAGAGACCCAGTACTTC. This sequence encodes CASSFTPTREETQYF. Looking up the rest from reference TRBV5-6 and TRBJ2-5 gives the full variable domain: DAGVTQSPTHLIKTRGQQVTLRCSPKSGHDTVSWYQQALGQGPQFIFQYYEEEERQRGNFPDRFSGHQFPNYSSELNVNALLLGDSALYLCASSFTPTREETQYFGPGTRLLVL.

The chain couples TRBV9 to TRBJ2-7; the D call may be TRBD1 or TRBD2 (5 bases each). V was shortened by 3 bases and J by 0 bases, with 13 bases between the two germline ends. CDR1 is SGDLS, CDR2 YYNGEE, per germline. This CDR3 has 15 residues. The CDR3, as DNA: TGTGCCAGCAGCGGAGGGGACCACCACTCCTACGAGCAGTACTTC. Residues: CASSGGDHHSYEQYF.

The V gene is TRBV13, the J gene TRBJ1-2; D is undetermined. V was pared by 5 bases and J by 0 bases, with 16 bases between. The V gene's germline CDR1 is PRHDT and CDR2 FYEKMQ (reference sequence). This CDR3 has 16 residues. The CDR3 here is CASSPTPTVANYGYTF. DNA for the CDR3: TGTGCCAGCAGCCCGACCCCGACGGTAGCTAACTATGGCTACACCTTC.

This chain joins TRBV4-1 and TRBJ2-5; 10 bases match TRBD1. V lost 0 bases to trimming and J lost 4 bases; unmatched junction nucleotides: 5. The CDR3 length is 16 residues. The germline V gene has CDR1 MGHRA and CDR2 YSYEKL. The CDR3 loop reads CASSQEGTGARETQYF. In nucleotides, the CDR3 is TGCGCCAGCAGCCAAGAGGGGACAGGGGCTCGAGAGACCCAGTACTTC.

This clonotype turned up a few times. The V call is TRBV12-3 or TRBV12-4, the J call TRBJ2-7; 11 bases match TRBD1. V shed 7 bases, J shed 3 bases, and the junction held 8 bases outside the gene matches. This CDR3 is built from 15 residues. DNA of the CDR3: TGTGCCAGCACCCCTGGGACAGGGGGGAGCTACGAGCAGTACTTC. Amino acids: CASTPGTGGSYEQYF.

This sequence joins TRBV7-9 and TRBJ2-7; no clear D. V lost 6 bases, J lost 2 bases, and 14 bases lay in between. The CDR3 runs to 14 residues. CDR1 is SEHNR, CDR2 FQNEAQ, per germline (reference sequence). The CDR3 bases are TGTGCCAGCAGTCCTCCCGAACGGGCCTACGAGCAGTACTTC. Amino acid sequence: CASSPPERAYEQYF.

In DNA form, the CDR3 reads TGCGCCAGCAGCCAGACTAGCGGGGGGGCTTCAAATGAGCAGTTCTTC. It encodes CASSQTSGGASNEQFF. The gene calls are TRBV10-2 and TRBJ2-1; 14 bases map to TRBD2. The CDR3 length is 16 residues. Germline CDR1 WSHSY, CDR2 SAAADI. V trimming: 6 bases; J trimming: 7 bases; junction bases outside the gene matches: 8.

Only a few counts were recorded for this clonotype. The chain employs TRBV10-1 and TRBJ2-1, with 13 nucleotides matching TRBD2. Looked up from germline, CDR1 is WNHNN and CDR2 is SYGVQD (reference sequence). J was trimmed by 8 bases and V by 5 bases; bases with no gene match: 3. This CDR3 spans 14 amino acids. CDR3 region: CASSTGTSGDEQFF. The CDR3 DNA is TGCGCCAGCAGTACCGGGACTAGCGGGGATGAGCAGTTCTTC.